The 21 T cell receptor beta chains below all came from one sample that was sequenced in a study of CD8 T cells in Susac syndrome. An input of 0.5 to 1 ug of RNA was subjected to reverse transcription using random hexamers. TCRdb recomputed calls from the immunoSEQ multiplex PCR reads with MiXCR, one row per CDR3 protein. This sample has 130,000 or so distinct CDR3 sequences, with nearly 96% found just once. The specimen was CD4+ T cells from PBMCs. The receptors here all came from a human donor with Susac syndrome.

The chain employs TRBV29-1 and TRBJ2-1; 7 bases are shared with TRBD2. The V gene's germline CDR1 is SQVTM and CDR2 ANQGSEA. V dropped 5 bases and J dropped 4; count of bases not matched to a gene: 20. There are 18 residues in the CDR3. CDR3 amino acids: CSVTPGDSSGIRYNEQFF. CDR3 nucleotide sequence: TGCAGCGTTACGCCTGGGGATTCCAGCGGGATAAGGTACAATGAGCAGTTCTTC.

This chain connects TRBV20-1 to TRBJ2-5, with TRBD1 matching 9 bases. With 5 bases clipped from V and 3 bases from J, the junction kept 4 bases outside the gene matches. The CDR3 consists of 13 residues. Germline V gives CDR1 DFQATT, CDR2 SNEGSKA (reference sequence). CDR3 coding DNA: TGCAGTGCTCCCACAGGGGGCGAAGAGACCCAGTACTTC. Amino acids: CSAPTGGEETQYF.

This chain links TRBV29-1 with TRBJ2-7; tentatively, D is TRBD1 (6 bases). Germline CDR1 reads SQVTM; CDR2 reads ANQGSEA. Trimming pared 2 bases from V and 3 bases from J, leaving 17 bases between. CDR3 length equals 15 residues. CDR3 coding DNA: TGCAGCGTTGAAAGCGGAGCGACAGGTTACTACGAGCAGTACTTC. Encoded protein: CSVESGATGYYEQYF.

V is TRBV20-1 and J is TRBJ2-6; TRBD1 or TRBD2 may be the D gene (5 bases each). V lost 4 bases to trimming and J lost 2 bases, with 9 bases between them. This CDR3 spans 14 amino acids. Germline V CDR1 and CDR2: DFQATT, SNEGSKA (reference sequence). CDR3 DNA sequence: TGCAGTGCTACTCAGGGACCTGGGGCCAACGTCCTGACTTTC. Translating it yields CSATQGPGANVLTF.

This chain joins TRBV20-1 and TRBJ2-1; TRBD2 aligns across 13 bases. Germline CDR1 reads DFQATT; CDR2 reads SNEGSKA (reference sequence). The V gene end was trimmed by 0 bases and the J gene end by 7 bases; junction bases not matched to a gene: 6. The CDR3 totals 16 residues. DNA of the CDR3: TGCAGTGCTAGAGATCCGACTAGCGGGAGGATAAATGAGCAGTTCTTC. It codes for CSARDPTSGRINEQFF.

The gene calls are TRBV28 and TRBJ2-1, with 8 bases matching TRBD2. Trimming at V came to 5 bases and at J to 3 bases, leaving 15 bases not matched to a gene. This CDR3 region has 18 residues. Per germline, CDR1 MDHEN and CDR2 SYDVKM. CDR3 coding DNA: TGTGCCAGCAGTCTCGGGACTAGTGGGGCTATTTACTACAATGAGCAGTTCTTC. Translating gives CASSLGTSGAIYYNEQFF.

This clonotype has a single count. The chain recombines TRBV20-1 with TRBJ2-5, with 10 nucleotides matching TRBD1. Per germline, CDR1 DFQATT and CDR2 SNEGSKA (reference sequence). V was clipped by 4 bases and J by 3 bases; unmatched bases: 5. There are 14 residues in the CDR3. The chain's CDR3 is CSAIRDRGKETQYF. CDR3 bases: TGCAGTGCTATCCGGGACAGGGGAAAAGAGACCCAGTACTTC.

This rearrangement joins TRBV7-8 to TRBJ2-7; D remains unclear. The CDR3 consists of 13 residues. Germline-derived CDR1 and CDR2 are SGHVS and FQNEAQ. V shed 5 bases and J shed 3 bases, with 11 bases lying between them. This CDR3 is CASSPPGFYEQYF. CDR3 nucleotide sequence: TGTGCCAGCAGCCCCCCGGGCTTCTACGAGCAGTACTTC.

The rearrangement joins TRBV7-2 to TRBJ2-4, with a tentative D call TRBD2 (6 bases). With 5 bases removed from V and 1 base from J, the gap between germline ends came to 15 bases. The CDR3 has 16 amino acids. Germline loops: CDR1 SGHTA, CDR2 FQGNSA. The CDR3 sequence is CASSNPLGGAKNIQYF. CDR3 nucleotide sequence: TGTGCCAGCAGCAACCCCCTCGGAGGGGCCAAAAACATTCAGTACTTC.

V is TRBV14 and J is TRBJ1-1; D is ambiguous. Deletions cut 1 base from V and 10 bases from J, with 1 base between. This CDR3 has 9 residues. Germline assignment: CDR1 SGHDN and CDR2 FVKESK. In DNA, the CDR3 is TGTGCCAGCAGCCAAGGAGCTTTCTTT. Its translation is CASSQGAFF.

The chain links TRBV3-1 to TRBJ2-2; TRBD2 matches 8 bases. The CDR3 is made up of 17 amino acids. V shed 5 bases, J shed 5 bases, and the junction held 13 bases outside the gene matches. Germline CDR1 reads LGHDT; CDR2 reads YNNKEL (reference sequence). The CDR3 bases are TGTGCCAGCAGCTCCCCCAGGGCGGGAGGAGGGACCGGGGAGCTGTTTTTT. Its protein is CASSSPRAGGGTGELFF.

V and J are TRBV12-3 or TRBV12-4 and TRBJ2-1; 9 bases agree with TRBD1. The ends lost 5 bases at V and 6 bases at J; junction bases unmatched: 8. This CDR3 has 15 residues. CDR3 region: CASSKQGAIPNEQFF. In nucleotides, the CDR3 is TGTGCCAGCAGTAAACAGGGGGCGATCCCCAATGAGCAGTTCTTC.

The chain joins TRBV5-6 to TRBJ2-7; 7 positions match TRBD1. The CDR3 runs to 15 residues. V gave up 4 bases and J gave up 7 bases; unmatched junction bases: 14. Germline CDR1 SGHDT, CDR2 YYEEEE. The CDR3 sequence: CASSDPGGRSLEQYF. DNA of the CDR3: TGTGCCAGCAGCGATCCAGGGGGAAGGAGTCTTGAGCAGTACTTC.

The chain carries TRBV6-2 or TRBV6-3 and TRBJ2-7; D not resolved. Germline values: CDR1 MNHEY, CDR2 SVGEGT. The CDR3 is 15 residues long. The germline V and J ends were trimmed by 1 base and 0 bases, with 10 bases remaining between them. The CDR3 sequence: CASSYLVRSSYEQYF. CDR3 nucleotide sequence: TGTGCCAGCAGTTACTTAGTCCGGAGCTCCTACGAGCAGTACTTC.

The chain links TRBV24-1 to TRBJ2-5; TRBD2 aligns across 12 bases. The CDR3 loop spans 15 amino acids. Germline trimming cut 4 bases from V and 4 bases from J; bases unmatched to any gene: 3. In germline, CDR1 is KGHDR, CDR2 SFDVKD. The CDR3 DNA follows: TGTGCCACCAGTGAAACGACTAGCGGGAGAGAGACCCAGTACTTC. Amino acid sequence: CATSETTSGRETQYF.

The genes are TRBV20-1 and TRBJ2-5; 13 bases are shared with TRBD2. Germline loops: CDR1 DFQATT, CDR2 SNEGSKA (reference sequence). J gave up 8 bases and V 1 base, and 7 bases lay outside the gene matches. The length of the CDR3 is 15 residues. In DNA form, the CDR3 reads TGCAGTGCTAGAGGCATCGGACTAGCGGGAGACACCCAGTACTTC. It is translated as CSARGIGLAGDTQYF.

This clonotype was observed a single time. This rearrangement joins TRBV9 to TRBJ2-7, with 10 bases aligning to TRBD2. The CDR3 contains 15 residues. Germline V lookup: CDR1 SGDLS, CDR2 YYNGEE. Trimming at V came to 3 bases and at J to 0 bases, leaving 3 bases not matched to a gene. The CDR3 sequence is CASSAGTSVSYEQYF. CDR3 DNA: TGTGCCAGCAGCGCCGGGACTAGCGTCTCCTACGAGCAGTACTTC.

This chain connects TRBV12-3 or TRBV12-4 to TRBJ2-1; no reliable D call. V was clipped by 6 bases and J by 10 bases, with 10 bases between them. The CDR3 length is 11 residues. The CDR3 region is CASSTLEEQFF. The CDR3 DNA reads TGTGCCAGCAGCACCCTGGAGGAGCAGTTCTTC.

CDR3 in amino acids: CATSPTGTEETQYF. As DNA, the CDR3 is TGTGCCACCAGCCCAACTGGGACAGAAGAGACCCAGTACTTC. V is TRBV15 and J is TRBJ2-5; 7 bases map to TRBD1. J was trimmed by 3 bases and V by 5 bases; bases with no gene match: 6. The CDR3 extends over 14 amino acids. In germline, CDR1 is LNHNV, CDR2 YYDKDF (reference sequence).

CDR3 region: CASSLRQPSLYGYTF. For the CDR3, the DNA is TGTGCCAGCAGTTTAAGGCAGCCGTCTCTCTATGGCTACACCTTC. The rearrangement links TRBV12-3 or TRBV12-4 to TRBJ1-2, with no clear D. V dropped 2 bases and J dropped 4 bases, with 14 bases sitting between them. The CDR3 totals 15 residues.

J is TRBJ2-7 and V is TRBV12-3 or TRBV12-4; D gene unclear. V was clipped by 7 bases and J by 0 bases, with 16 bases between them. The CDR3 runs to 15 residues. The CDR3, as DNA: TGTGCCAGCACCTTGTCGACTCTTAGCTCCTACGAGCAGTACTTC. Protein: CASTLSTLSSYEQYF.